Listed below are T cell receptor beta chains from one sample, sequenced in a study of Ad26.COV2.S vaccination and SARS-CoV-2 variants. Here immunoSEQ multiplex PCR was the method, and the copy in TCRdb shows in-frame clones only, minus some. The data hold a few hundred thousand clones, with about 91% observed a single time. Sequencing was performed on peripheral blood, taken in a trial of Ad26.COV2.S vaccine versus placebo. The receptors here all came from a person aged 18 to 59 who received the Ad26.COV2.S COVID-19 vaccine or a placebo. Each CDR3 is given with its conserved first and last residue. The D gene is left open where the match is weak.

d_gene | j_gene | v_gene | CDR3aa
- | TRBJ2-4 | TRBV19 | CASRNPLAKNIQYF
- | TRBJ1-1 | TRBV5-5 | CASSLRPGVDEAFF
- | TRBJ1-4 | TRBV18 | CASSPGLATNEKLFF
- | TRBJ1-4 | TRBV4-2 | CASSQGTGGEKLFF
- | TRBJ2-7 | TRBV5-1 | CASSFQGGGYEQYF
- | TRBJ1-2 | TRBV6-2/TRBV6-3 | CASSSTIAGGYTF
- | TRBJ2-7 | TRBV19 | CASSDFLSYEQYF
- | TRBJ1-1 | TRBV3-1/TRBV3-2 | CASSPRSNTEAFF
- | TRBJ2-5 | TRBV13 | CASSPAGGGPVTQYF
- | TRBJ2-3 | TRBV4-2 | CASSQASEGGNTQYF
TRBD1 | TRBJ2-5 | TRBV11-3 | CASSLGQGRRLETQYF
TRBD2 | TRBJ2-7 | TRBV3-1/TRBV3-2 | CASSLAASGSKDEQYF
TRBD1 | TRBJ2-2 | TRBV11-2 | CASSPGTGNTGELFF
- | TRBJ2-7 | TRBV7-9 | CASSSSGERQYF
TRBD1 | TRBJ1-6 | TRBV6-6 | CASRGQGNNSPLHF
- | TRBJ2-7 | TRBV12-3/TRBV12-4 | CASRRDTSYEQYF
- | TRBJ2-3 | TRBV5-6 | CASSLLLDQVSDTQYF
- | TRBJ1-1 | TRBV5-1 | CASSYTTGGDSEAFF
- | TRBJ2-7 | TRBV7-2 | CASSPLRQYEQYF
TRBD2 | TRBJ2-7 | TRBV7-2 | CASSLTLGGIRYF
- | TRBJ1-5 | TRBV28 | CASSGGFQPQHF
- | TRBJ1-2 | TRBV7-9 | CASSFLGAYGYTF
- | TRBJ2-3 | TRBV28 | CASSFSGKFTDTQYF
TRBD2 | TRBJ2-7 | TRBV7-8 | CASSLGLAGGTLRGQYF
TRBD2 | TRBJ2-2 | TRBV19 | CASTAGDRTGELFF
- | TRBJ1-4 | TRBV6-2/TRBV6-3 | CASSRGRFNEKLFF
- | TRBJ2-3 | TRBV3-1/TRBV3-2 | CASSPYGSTDTQYF
TRBD1 | TRBJ1-1 | TRBV18 | CASSPGQGLQNTEAFF
- | TRBJ2-3 | TRBV18 | CASSTRDTQYF
TRBD1 | TRBJ2-7 | TRBV5-1 | CASSFQTGAYEQYF
- | TRBJ1-1 | TRBV30 | CAWSVPIFGNTEAFF
- | TRBJ2-7 | TRBV28 | CASSTDSYEQYF
- | TRBJ1-1 | TRBV6-5 | CASSYRGGEAFF
- | TRBJ2-6 | TRBV7-9 | CASSLRQARHSGANVLTF
TRBD2 | TRBJ2-3 | TRBV10-3 | CAISAGGTNIRADTQYF
- | TRBJ1-2 | TRBV7-3 | CASSLIPGFGGYTF
- | TRBJ2-1 | TRBV11-2 | CASSTGLRGNEQFF
- | TRBJ2-5 | TRBV3-1/TRBV3-2 | CASSQRGGRQETQYF
- | TRBJ1-1 | TRBV13 | CASSLGSGLAFF
- | TRBJ2-2 | TRBV9 | CASSVGDHTGELFF
TRBD1 | TRBJ2-1 | TRBV19 | CASSLLKGAEQFF
- | TRBJ1-1 | TRBV4-1 | CASSHRGQSNTEAFF
- | TRBJ1-2 | TRBV4-3 | CASSQDPRPNGYTF